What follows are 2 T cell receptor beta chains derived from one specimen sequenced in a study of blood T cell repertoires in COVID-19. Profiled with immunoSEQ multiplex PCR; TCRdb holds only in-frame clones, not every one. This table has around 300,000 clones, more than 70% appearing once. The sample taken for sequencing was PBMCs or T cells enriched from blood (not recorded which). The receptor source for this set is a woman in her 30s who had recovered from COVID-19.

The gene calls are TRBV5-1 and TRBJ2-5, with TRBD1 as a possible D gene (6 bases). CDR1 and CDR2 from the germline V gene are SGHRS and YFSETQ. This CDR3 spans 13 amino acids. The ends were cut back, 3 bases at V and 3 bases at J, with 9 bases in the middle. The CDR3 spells CASSSGAKETQYF. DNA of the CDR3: TGCGCCAGCAGCTCAGGGGCGAAAGAGACCCAGTACTTC.

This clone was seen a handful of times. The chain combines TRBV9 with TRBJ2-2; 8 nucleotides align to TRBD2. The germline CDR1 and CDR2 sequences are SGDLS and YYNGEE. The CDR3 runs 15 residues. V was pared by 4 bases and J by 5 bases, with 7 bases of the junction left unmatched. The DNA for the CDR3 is TGTGCCAGCAGCCCAGGACTAGCCACAACCGGGGAGCTGTTTTTT. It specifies CASSPGLATTGELFF.